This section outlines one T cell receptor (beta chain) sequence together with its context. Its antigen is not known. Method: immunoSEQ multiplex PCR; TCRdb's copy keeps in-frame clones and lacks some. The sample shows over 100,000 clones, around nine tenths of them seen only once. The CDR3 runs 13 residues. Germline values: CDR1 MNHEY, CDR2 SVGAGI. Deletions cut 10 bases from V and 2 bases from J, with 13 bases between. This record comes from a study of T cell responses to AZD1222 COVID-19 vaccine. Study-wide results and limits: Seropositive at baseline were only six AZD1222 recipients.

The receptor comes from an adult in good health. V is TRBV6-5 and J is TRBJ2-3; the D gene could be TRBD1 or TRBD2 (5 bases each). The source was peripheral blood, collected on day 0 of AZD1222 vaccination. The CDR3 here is CATYGTYTDTQYF. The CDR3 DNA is TGTGCCACATACGGGACCTACACAGATACGCAGTATTTT.